Below, one T cell receptor beta chain is given with its context. This record belongs to a study of T cell changes during pregnancy in multiple sclerosis. The junction had 7 bases not matched to a gene; V was cut back by 4 bases and J by 5 bases. The V gene's germline CDR1 is SEHNR and CDR2 FQNEAQ (reference sequence). This CDR3 is built from 14 residues. Some clones are missing from TCRdb's copy, which holds only in-frame ones; the method was immunoSEQ multiplex PCR. The data show about 59,000 clones, with more than 85% seen just once and 2.6% held by the top ten. The receptor was derived from a female donor with multiple sclerosis, enrolled in a pregnancy study. This specimen consisted of CD8+ T cells from peripheral blood mononuclear cells, obtained in the third trimester of pregnancy. This rearrangement joins TRBV7-9 to TRBJ2-7; 8 bases match TRBD1. CDR3 in amino acids: CASSSVTGAHEQYF. The CDR3 nucleotides read TGTGCCAGCAGCTCAGTGACAGGGGCCCACGAGCAGTACTTC.